This TCR beta chain appears in the sequencing data of a study of shared clonotypes between healthy human individuals. Overall study: Each donor contributed plates that comprised three CD4 naive, three CD4 memory, two CD8 naive and one CD8 memory.

Turning to this clone: As yet, its antigen is unknown.

Unmatched junction bases numbered 2, after V lost 5 bases and J lost 1 base. The length of the CDR3 is 14 residues. Germline values: CDR1 MNHNY, CDR2 SVGAGI (reference sequence). Deep-level running was used for the assay. In replicate PCRs of sorted subsets, approximately 210 ng DNA, roughly 27,000 T cell genomes, was used. TCRdb keeps only in-frame clones here, not all; method: immunoSEQ multiplex PCR. The table records around 200,000 clones, 85% to 95% of them present only once. Points from the study as a whole: All-four-donor shared clonotypes had higher generation probabilities than non-shared clonotypes did.

The J gene is TRBJ1-5, the V gene TRBV6-6; 7 bases agree with TRBD1. This sequence originates from a woman in her 30s in good health. Sequencing was done on a sample of naive CD4+ T cells sorted from blood. Subset defined: CD45RA+ positively selected. For the CDR3, the DNA is TGTGCCAGCAGTCCGACAGGGAGCAATCAGCCCCAGCATTTT. Amino acids: CASSPTGSNQPQHF.